This TCR beta chain was captured by sequencing in a study of blood T cells in healthy people across ages. Primed by a sample-barcoded 5' primer and a J-beta primer mix, a second PCR proceeded for about 6 to 11 cycles. TCRdb fed the 5' RACE reads into MiXCR, producing one record per CDR3 protein. The sample holds around 1,500,000 distinct CDR3 sequences, roughly 27% seen once. About this clonotype itself: This may stem from a read error, because a much larger clone lies one nucleotide away.

V was shortened by 7 bases and J by 13 bases, with 20 bases between the two germline ends. CDR3 size: 13 residues. The germline gives CDR1 WSHSY, CDR2 SAAADI. The source material was blood. The source of this sequence is a woman aged 25 to 39 in good health. V is TRBV10-2 and J is TRBJ2-4; no firm D call. The CDR3 DNA reads TGCGCCAGCAAGGGCAGCCCCACCTACGGGCAGTACTTC. Translated: CASKGSPTYGQYF.